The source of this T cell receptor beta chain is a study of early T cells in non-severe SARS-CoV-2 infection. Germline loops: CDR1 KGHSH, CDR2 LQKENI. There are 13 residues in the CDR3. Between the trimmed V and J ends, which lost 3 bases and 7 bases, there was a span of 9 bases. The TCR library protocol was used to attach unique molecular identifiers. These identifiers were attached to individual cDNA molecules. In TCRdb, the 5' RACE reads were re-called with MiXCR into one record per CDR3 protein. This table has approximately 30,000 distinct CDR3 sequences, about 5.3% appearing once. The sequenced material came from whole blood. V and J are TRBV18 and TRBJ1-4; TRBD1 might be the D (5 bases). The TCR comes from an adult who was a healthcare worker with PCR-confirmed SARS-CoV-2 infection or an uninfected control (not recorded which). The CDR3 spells CASSPVGTEKLFF. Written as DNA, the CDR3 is TGTGCCAGCTCACCCGTCGGGACTGAAAAACTGTTTTTT.